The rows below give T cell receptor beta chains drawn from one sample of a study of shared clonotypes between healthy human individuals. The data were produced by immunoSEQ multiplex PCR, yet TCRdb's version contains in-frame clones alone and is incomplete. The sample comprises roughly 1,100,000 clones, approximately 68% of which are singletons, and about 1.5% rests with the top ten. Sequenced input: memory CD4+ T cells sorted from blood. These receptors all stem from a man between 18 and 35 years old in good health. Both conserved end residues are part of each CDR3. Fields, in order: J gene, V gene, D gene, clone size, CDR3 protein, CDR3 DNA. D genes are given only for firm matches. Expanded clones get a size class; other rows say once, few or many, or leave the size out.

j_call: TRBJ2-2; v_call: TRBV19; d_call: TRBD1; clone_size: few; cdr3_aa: CASSIKIGQGASGELFF; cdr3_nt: TGTGCCAGTAGTATTAAGATCGGACAGGGGGCGTCCGGGGAGCTGTTTTTT
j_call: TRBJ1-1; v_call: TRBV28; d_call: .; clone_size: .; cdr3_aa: CASTWYWAGAEAFF; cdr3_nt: TGTGCCAGCACCTGGTATTGGGCAGGGGCTGAAGCTTTCTTT
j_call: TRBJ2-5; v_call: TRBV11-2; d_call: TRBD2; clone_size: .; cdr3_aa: CASSLRLAAETQYF; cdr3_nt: TGTGCCAGCAGCTTACGACTAGCCGCAGAGACCCAGTACTTC
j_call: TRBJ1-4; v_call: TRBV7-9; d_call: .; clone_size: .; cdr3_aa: CASSSATTNEKLFF; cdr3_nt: TGTGCCAGCAGCTCCGCGACAACTAATGAAAAACTGTTTTTT
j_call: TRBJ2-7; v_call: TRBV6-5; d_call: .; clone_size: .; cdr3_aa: CASRGTRAGEQYF; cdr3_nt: TGTGCCAGCAGGGGGACCAGGGCGGGGGAGCAGTACTTC
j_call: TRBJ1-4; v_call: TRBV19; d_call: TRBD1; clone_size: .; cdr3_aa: CASSRQGTYPNEKLFF; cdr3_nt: TGTGCCAGTAGCCGACAGGGGACATACCCTAATGAAAAACTGTTTTTT
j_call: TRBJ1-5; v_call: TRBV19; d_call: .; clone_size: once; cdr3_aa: CASGVDIINQPQHF; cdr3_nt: TGTGCCAGTGGGGTTGACATAATTAATCAGCCCCAGCATTTT
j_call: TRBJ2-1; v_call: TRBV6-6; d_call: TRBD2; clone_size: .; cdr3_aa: CASSRTSGGSYNEQFF; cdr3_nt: TGTGCCAGCAGCAGAACTAGCGGAGGCTCCTACAATGAGCAGTTCTTC
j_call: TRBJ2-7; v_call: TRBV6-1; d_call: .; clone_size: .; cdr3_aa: CASSNVADEQYF; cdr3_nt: TGTGCCAGCAGCAACGTAGCGGACGAGCAGTACTTC
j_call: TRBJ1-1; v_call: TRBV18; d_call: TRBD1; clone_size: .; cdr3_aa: CASSPFTGGTEAFF; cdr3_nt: TGTGCCAGCTCACCGTTTACAGGGGGCACTGAAGCTTTCTTT
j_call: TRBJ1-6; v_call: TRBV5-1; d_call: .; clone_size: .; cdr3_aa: CASSSMGEVGSPLHF; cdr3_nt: TGCGCCAGCAGCTCCATGGGGGAGGTGGGTTCACCCCTCCACTTT
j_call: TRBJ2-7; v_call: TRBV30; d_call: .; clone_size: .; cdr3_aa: CAWSVNQPYEQYF; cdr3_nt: TGTGCCTGGAGTGTAAACCAGCCCTACGAGCAGTACTTC
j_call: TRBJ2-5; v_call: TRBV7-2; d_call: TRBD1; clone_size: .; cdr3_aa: CASSLGQGARETQYF; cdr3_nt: TGTGCCAGCAGCTTGGGACAGGGGGCGCGGGAGACCCAGTACTTC
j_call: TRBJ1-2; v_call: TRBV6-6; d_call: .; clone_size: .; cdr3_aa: CASSYSAGSNGYTF; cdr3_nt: TGTGCCAGCAGTTACTCGGCAGGGAGCAATGGCTACACCTTC
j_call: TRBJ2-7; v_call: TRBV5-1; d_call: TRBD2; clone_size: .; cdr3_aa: CASRYGTSGGSYEQYF; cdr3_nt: TGCGCCAGCAGATATGGAACTAGCGGGGGTTCCTACGAGCAGTACTTC
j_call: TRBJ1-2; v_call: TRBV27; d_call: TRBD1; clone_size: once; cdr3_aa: CASSLWLRGQGNGYTF; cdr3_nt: TGTGCCAGCAGTTTATGGCTCCGGGGACAGGGGAATGGCTACACCTTC
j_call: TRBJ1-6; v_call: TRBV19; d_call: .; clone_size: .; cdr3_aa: CASSTTGNPLWNNSPLHF; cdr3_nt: TGTGCCAGTAGTACCACAGGGAACCCCCTATGGAATAATTCACCCCTCCACTTT
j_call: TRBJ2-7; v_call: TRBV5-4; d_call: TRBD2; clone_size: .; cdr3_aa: CASSLSGTSGYEQYF; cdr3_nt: TGTGCCAGCAGCTTGAGTGGGACTAGCGGGTACGAGCAGTACTTC
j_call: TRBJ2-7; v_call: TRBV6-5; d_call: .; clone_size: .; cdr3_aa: CASIDQGGSYEQYF; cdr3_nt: TGTGCCAGCATAGACCAGGGGGGCTCCTACGAGCAGTACTTC
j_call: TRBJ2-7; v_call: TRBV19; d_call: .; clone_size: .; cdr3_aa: CASSTGTGLSYEQYF; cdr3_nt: TGTGCCAGTAGTACCGGGACCGGATTGTCGTACGAGCAGTACTTC
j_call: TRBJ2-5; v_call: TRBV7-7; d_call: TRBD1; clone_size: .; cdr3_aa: CASSLGGQGETQYF; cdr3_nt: TGTGCTAGCAGCTTAGGGGGACAGGGGGAGACCCAGTACTTC
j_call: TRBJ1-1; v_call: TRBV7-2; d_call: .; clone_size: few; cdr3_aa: CASSSLYRDPEAFF; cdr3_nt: TGTGCCAGCAGCTCTCTATACAGGGATCCTGAAGCTTTCTTT
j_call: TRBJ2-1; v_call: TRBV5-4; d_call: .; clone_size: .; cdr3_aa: CASKQGYYNEQFF; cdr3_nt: TGTGCCAGCAAACAGGGTTACTACAATGAGCAGTTCTTC
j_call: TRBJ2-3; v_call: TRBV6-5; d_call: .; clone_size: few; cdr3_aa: CASTPGGATTDTQYF; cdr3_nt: TGTGCCAGCACCCCCGGGGGCGCCACCACAGATACGCAGTATTTT
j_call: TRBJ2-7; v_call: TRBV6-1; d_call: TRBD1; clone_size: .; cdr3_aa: CASRTGTGGFVDF; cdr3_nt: TGTGCCAGCAGAACCGGGACAGGGGGCTTTGTAGACTTC
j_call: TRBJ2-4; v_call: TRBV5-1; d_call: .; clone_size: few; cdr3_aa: CASSLGQGKNIQYF; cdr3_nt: TGCGCCAGCAGCTTGGGGCAGGGGAAAAACATTCAGTACTTC
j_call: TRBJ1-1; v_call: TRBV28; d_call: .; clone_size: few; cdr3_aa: CASSLLQGMNTEAFF; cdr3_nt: TGTGCCAGCAGTCTACTCCAGGGAATGAACACTGAAGCTTTCTTT
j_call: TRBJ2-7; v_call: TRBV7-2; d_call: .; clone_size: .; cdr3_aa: CASSPAGAITYEQYF; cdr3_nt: TGTGCCAGCAGCCCCGCCGGGGCTATAACCTACGAGCAGTACTTC
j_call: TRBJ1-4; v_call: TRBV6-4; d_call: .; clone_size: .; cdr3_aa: CASSDPHLNPQATNEKLFF; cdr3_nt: TGTGCCAGCAGTGACCCGCACCTTAACCCACAGGCAACTAATGAAAAACTGTTTTTT
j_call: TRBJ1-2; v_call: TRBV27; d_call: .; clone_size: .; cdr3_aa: CASSFAGDGYTF; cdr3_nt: TGTGCCAGCAGTTTTGCAGGAGATGGCTACACCTTC
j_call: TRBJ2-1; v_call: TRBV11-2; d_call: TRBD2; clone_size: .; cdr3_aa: CASSLRPPWAGGLNEQFF; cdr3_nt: TGTGCCAGCAGCTTACGGCCGCCTTGGGCGGGGGGGCTCAATGAGCAGTTCTTC
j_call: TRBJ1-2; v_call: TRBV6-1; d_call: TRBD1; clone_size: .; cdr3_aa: CASTVNRGYGYTF; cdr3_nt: TGTGCCAGCACCGTGAACAGGGGCTATGGCTACACCTTC
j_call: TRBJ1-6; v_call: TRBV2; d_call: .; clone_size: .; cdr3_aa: CASSERVQGGSPLHF; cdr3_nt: TGTGCCAGCAGTGAAAGGGTGCAGGGTGGTTCACCCCTCCACTTT
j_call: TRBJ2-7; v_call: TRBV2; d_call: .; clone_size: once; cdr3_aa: CASRDISYEQYF; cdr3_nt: TGTGCCAGTCGGGACATCTCCTACGAGCAGTACTTC
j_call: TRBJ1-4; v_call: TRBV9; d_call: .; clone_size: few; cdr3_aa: CASSVAIQDGGYEKLFF; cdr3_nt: TGTGCCAGCAGCGTAGCAATTCAGGACGGGGGTTATGAAAAACTGTTTTTT
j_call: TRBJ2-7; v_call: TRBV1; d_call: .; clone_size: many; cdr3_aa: CTSSQGRLAGDYEQYF; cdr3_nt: TGCACCAGCAGCCAAGGTAGACTAGCGGGGGACTACGAGCAGTACTTC
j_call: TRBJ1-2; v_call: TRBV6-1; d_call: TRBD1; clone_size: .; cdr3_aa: CASSEGTGLNYGYTF; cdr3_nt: TGTGCCAGCAGTGAAGGGACAGGGCTCAACTATGGCTACACCTTC
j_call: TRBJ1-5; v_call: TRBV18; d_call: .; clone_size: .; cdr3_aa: CASSPQGWSQPQHF; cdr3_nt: TGTGCCAGCTCACCCCAGGGATGGAGTCAGCCCCAGCATTTT
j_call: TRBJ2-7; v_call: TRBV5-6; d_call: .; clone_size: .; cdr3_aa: CASSLVGAGEQYF; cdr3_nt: TGTGCCAGCAGCTTGGTTGGGGCCGGCGAGCAGTACTTC
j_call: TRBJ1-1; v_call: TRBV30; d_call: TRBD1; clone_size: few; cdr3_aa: CAWSRQGGTEAFF; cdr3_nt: TGTGCCTGGAGTCGACAGGGGGGGACTGAAGCTTTCTTT
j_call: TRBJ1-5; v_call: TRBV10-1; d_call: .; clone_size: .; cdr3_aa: CASSEDPFSPQHF; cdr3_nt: TGCGCCAGCAGTGAGGACCCTTTCTCGCCCCAGCATTTT
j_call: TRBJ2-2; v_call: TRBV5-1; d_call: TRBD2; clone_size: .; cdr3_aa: CASSLSSGRGNTGELFF; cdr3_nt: TGCGCCAGCAGCTTGTCGAGCGGGAGGGGTAACACCGGGGAGCTGTTTTTT
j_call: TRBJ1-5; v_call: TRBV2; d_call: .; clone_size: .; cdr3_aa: CASSGGRSNQPQHF; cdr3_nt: TGTGCCAGCAGCGGGGGGAGGAGCAATCAGCCCCAGCATTTT
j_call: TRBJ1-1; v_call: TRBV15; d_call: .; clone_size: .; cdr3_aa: CATSRILGNTEAFF; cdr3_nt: TGTGCCACCAGCAGGATATTGGGGAACACTGAAGCTTTCTTT
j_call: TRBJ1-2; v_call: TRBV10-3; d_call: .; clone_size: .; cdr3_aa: CAISEGEVVSGYGYTF; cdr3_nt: TGTGCCATCAGTGAAGGGGAGGTGGTCTCGGGCTATGGCTACACCTTC
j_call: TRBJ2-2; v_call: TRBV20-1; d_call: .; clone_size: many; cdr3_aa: CSARETRELFF; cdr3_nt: TGCAGTGCTAGGGAAACCCGGGAGCTGTTTTTT